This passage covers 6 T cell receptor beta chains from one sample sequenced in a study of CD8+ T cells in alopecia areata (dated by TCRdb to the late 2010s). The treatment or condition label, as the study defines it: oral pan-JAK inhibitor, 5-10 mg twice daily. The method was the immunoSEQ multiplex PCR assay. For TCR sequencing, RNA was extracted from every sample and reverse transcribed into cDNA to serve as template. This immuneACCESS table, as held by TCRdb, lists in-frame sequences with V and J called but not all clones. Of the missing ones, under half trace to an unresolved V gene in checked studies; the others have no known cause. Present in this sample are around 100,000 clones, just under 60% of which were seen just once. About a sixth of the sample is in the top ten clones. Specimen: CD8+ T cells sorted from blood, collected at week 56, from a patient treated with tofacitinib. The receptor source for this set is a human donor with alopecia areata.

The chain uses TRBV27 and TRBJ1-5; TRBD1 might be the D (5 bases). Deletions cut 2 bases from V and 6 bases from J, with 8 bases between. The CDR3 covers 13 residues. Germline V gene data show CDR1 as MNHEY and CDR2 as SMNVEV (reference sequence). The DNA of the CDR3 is TGTGCCAGCAGTTTACAGGGAGGTCAGCCCCAGCATTTT. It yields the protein CASSLQGGQPQHF.

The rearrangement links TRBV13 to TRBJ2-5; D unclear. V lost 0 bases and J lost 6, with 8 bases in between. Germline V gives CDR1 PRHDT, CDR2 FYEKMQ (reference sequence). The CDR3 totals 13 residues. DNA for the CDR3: TGTGCCAGCAGCTTAGGGGCAGAGAAGACCCAGTACTTC. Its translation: CASSLGAEKTQYF.

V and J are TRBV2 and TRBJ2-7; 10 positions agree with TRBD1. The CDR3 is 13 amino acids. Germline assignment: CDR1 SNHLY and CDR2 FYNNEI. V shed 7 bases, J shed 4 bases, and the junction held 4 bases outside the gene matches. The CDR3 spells CASTGTGDYEQYF. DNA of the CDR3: TGTGCCAGCACAGGGACAGGGGATTACGAGCAGTACTTC.

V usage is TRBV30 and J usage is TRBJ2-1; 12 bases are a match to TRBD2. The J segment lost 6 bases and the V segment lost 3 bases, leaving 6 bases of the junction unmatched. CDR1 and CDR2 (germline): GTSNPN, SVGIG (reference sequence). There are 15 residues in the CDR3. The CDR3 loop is CAWRASGGAVNEQFF. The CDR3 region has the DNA TGTGCCTGGAGAGCTAGCGGGGGGGCTGTCAATGAGCAGTTCTTC.

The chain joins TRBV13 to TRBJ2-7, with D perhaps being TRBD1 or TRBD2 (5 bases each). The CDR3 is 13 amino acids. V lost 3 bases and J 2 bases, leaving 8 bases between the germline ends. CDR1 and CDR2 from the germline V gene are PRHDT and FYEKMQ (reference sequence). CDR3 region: CASSLGTAYEQYF. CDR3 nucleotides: TGTGCCAGCAGCTTGGGGACGGCCTACGAGCAGTACTTC.

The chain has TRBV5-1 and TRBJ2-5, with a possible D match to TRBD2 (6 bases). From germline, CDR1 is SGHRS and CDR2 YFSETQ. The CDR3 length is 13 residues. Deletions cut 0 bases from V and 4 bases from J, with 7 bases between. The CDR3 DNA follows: TGCGCCAGCAGCTTGGTCGGGGGAGAGACCCAGTACTTC. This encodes CASSLVGGETQYF.